This T cell receptor beta chain was sequenced for a study of blood T cell repertoires in COVID-19. About the study: Both acute and convalescent COVID-19 samples were obtained from the United States, Italy and Spain. Sources were T cells, B-cell-depleted T cells, or PBMCs; the material itself was cDNA or gDNA.

Trimming removed 5 bases from V and 10 bases from J, with 17 bases in between. Per the germline V gene, CDR1 is GTSNPN and CDR2 is SVGIG (reference sequence). The CDR3 has 12 amino acids. In the original workflow: Cell counts per sample came from amplifying reference gene primers. The table came from immunoSEQ multiplex PCR; TCRdb's copy has only in-frame clones and leaves some out. Clone size and V and J calls were adopted from that table, with D and trimming inferred from the DNA. The data hold some 100,000 clones, with almost 90% observed a single time. This clonotype originated in a woman aged 70-85 years with acute or convalescent COVID-19. Sequencing used peripheral blood. The genes are TRBV30 and TRBJ1-1, with D possibly matching TRBD1 (6 bases). CDR3 DNA sequence: TGTGCCTGGGACACCGGGACACGGAGAGCTTTCTTT. This codes for CAWDTGTRRAFF.